A single sample gave rise to the 15 T cell receptor beta chains below, sequenced in a study of response to subunit inactivated influenza vaccine. TCRdb recomputed calls from the RT-PCR reads with MiXCR, one row per CDR3 protein. This sample has around 150,000 distinct CDR3 sequences; about a tenth occur once, and the top ten carry 12%. The sample in question was non-naive T cells sorted from PBMCs, obtained roughly 45 days after vaccination. The receptors stem from a man aged 45-60 years who received an inactivated influenza vaccine.

This clonotype was detected ten times or more. The chain recombines TRBV3-1 with TRBJ2-7; D is possibly TRBD1 (6 bases). CDR3 size: 15 residues. V was cut by 7 bases and J by 2 bases, with 18 bases left in between. Germline loops: CDR1 LGHDT, CDR2 YNNKEL (reference sequence). This CDR3 reads CASTPSYRATYEQYF. The CDR3 DNA sequence: TGTGCCAGCACGCCTTCATACAGGGCCACCTACGAGCAGTACTTC.

In this sample, this clonotype turned up a few times. This chain connects TRBV20-1 to TRBJ1-2, with D uncertain. Germline CDR1 DFQATT, CDR2 SNEGSKA (reference sequence). This CDR3 is 16 amino acids long. V dropped 0 bases and J dropped 6 bases, with 20 bases sitting between them. The CDR3, as DNA: TGCAGTGCTAGAGATTGGACGGCGGCGATCTCTAATGGCTACACCTTC. It codes for CSARDWTAAISNGYTF.

V gene TRBV7-2 combines with J gene TRBJ2-1; no clear D. The germline CDR1 and CDR2 sequences are SGHTA and FQGNSA. This CDR3 region has 16 residues. Trimming removed 1 base from V and 0 bases from J, with 10 bases in between. CDR3 sequence (DNA): TGTGCCAGCAGCTTAGTGGCGGCCAGCTCCTACAATGAGCAGTTCTTC. The encoded protein is CASSLVAASSYNEQFF.

The rearrangement joins TRBV12-3 or TRBV12-4 to TRBJ1-1; D not resolved. The CDR3 extends over 15 amino acids. Trimming took 7 bases from V and 0 from J, leaving 15 bases between them. CDR3 sequence reads: CASNPSRFMNTEAFF. CDR3 DNA: TGTGCCAGCAACCCCAGCAGGTTCATGAACACTGAAGCTTTCTTT.

This clonotype has a handful of counts. This chain joins TRBV20-1 and TRBJ2-1, with D possibly being TRBD2 (5 bases). This CDR3 contains 15 residues. The germline V gene encodes CDR1 DFQATT and CDR2 SNEGSKA (reference sequence). Trimming left V 4 bases short and J 0 bases short, with 13 bases between. The CDR3 coding sequence is TGCAGTGCTAACGCGGACTGGAGCTCCTACAATGAGCAGTTCTTC. Encoded protein: CSANADWSSYNEQFF.

This clonotype turned up a few times. The rearrangement joins TRBV10-3 to TRBJ2-7; TRBD1 matches at 10 bases. The CDR3 runs to 14 residues. Germline CDR1 ENHRY, CDR2 SYGVKD. J gave up 4 bases and V 9 bases, and 9 bases lay outside the gene matches. CDR3 sequence: CAIRYDRGHYEQYF. The CDR3 DNA reads as TGTGCCATACGTTACGACAGGGGGCATTACGAGCAGTACTTC.

This clonotype was recorded many times. The chain has TRBV10-2 and TRBJ1-6; D gene ambiguous. CDR1 and CDR2 from the germline V gene are WSHSY and SAAADI. This CDR3 region has 14 residues. Trimming shortened V by 3 bases and J by 7 bases, and 10 bases separated the two germline ends. The CDR3, as DNA: TGCGCCAGCAGTGATTGGATAGAGAATTCACCCCTCCACTTT. Encoded protein: CASSDWIENSPLHF.

The chain has TRBV6-1 and TRBJ2-1; D uncertain. The CDR3 covers 16 residues. V lost 5 bases and J 0 bases, leaving 14 bases between the germline ends. The germline CDR1 and CDR2 sequences are MNHNS and SASEGT. CDR3 protein: CASSRLSLGSYNEQFF. In DNA form, the CDR3 reads TGTGCCAGCAGTCGACTGTCTCTAGGCTCCTACAATGAGCAGTTCTTC.

This clonotype was seen only a few times. This rearrangement joins TRBV29-1 to TRBJ2-1; perhaps TRBD2 as D (5 bases). Germline CDR1 is SQVTM and CDR2 is ANQGSEA. This CDR3 contains 13 residues. The V gene lost 6 bases and the J gene lost 0 bases, with 9 bases spanning the gap. The CDR3 bases are TGCAGCGTGACCACTAGCTCCTACAATGAGCAGTTCTTC. This translates into CSVTTSSYNEQFF.

This clonotype has just a few counts. The chain combines TRBV7-8 with TRBJ2-7; D might be TRBD2 (7 bases). Germline-derived CDR1 and CDR2 are SGHVS and FQNEAQ. Trimming cost V 8 bases and J 0 bases, with 14 bases left between them. This CDR3 has 14 residues. The CDR3 bases are TGTGCCAGCCAAGGGGGACTAAACTCCTACGAGCAGTACTTC. Amino acids: CASQGGLNSYEQYF.

V is TRBV9 and J is TRBJ2-3; D gene ambiguous. CDR1 is SGDLS, CDR2 YYNGEE, per germline. There are 17 residues in the CDR3. Trimming removed 4 bases at V and 0 bases at J, with 18 bases between. CDR3 sequence reads: CASSPSFGPASTDTQYF. The DNA for the CDR3 is TGTGCCAGCAGCCCGTCCTTTGGGCCCGCTAGCACAGATACGCAGTATTTT.

This clonotype was counted between two and nine times. This chain uses TRBV20-1 with TRBJ2-3, with TRBD2 matching over 14 bases. Germline-derived CDR1 and CDR2 are DFQATT and SNEGSKA (reference sequence). Trimming took 6 bases from V and 1 from J; bases not matched to a gene: 12. The CDR3 length is 18 residues. The chain's CDR3 is CSAQSGTSGSGGTDTQYF. The CDR3 DNA is TGCAGTGCCCAATCCGGGACTAGCGGGAGTGGGGGCACAGATACGCAGTATTTT.

This clonotype was observed many times. This chain joins TRBV6-5 and TRBJ2-2; possibly TRBD1 for D (5 bases). Trimming removed 2 bases at V and 7 bases at J, with 11 bases between. CDR3 length: 14 residues. In germline, CDR1 is MNHEY, CDR2 SVGAGI. Here the CDR3 reads CASSYKGQSGELFF. CDR3 bases: TGTGCCAGCAGTTACAAGGGGCAGAGCGGGGAGCTGTTTTTT.

This chain joins TRBV5-1 and TRBJ2-5; TRBD1 matches 10 bases. The CDR3 sequence is 14 residues long. CDR1 is SGHRS and CDR2 is YFSETQ in the germline V gene. V dropped 3 bases and J dropped 5; count of bases not matched to a gene: 4. CDR3 loop: CASSWKGQGETQYF. CDR3 coding DNA: TGCGCCAGCAGCTGGAAGGGACAGGGGGAGACCCAGTACTTC. Drawing the rest from reference TRBV5-1 and TRBJ2-5, the complete variable domain is KAGVTQTPRYLIKTRGQQVTLSCSPISGHRSVSWYQQTPGQGLQFLFEYFSETQRNKGNFPGRFSGRQFSNSRSEMNVSTLELGDSALYLCASSWKGQGETQYFGPGTRLLVL.

This clonotype was seen repeatedly, ten times or more. CDR3: CASSSPTADDSGNTIYF. The DNA of the CDR3 is TGTGCCAGCAGCTCCCCGACGGCGGACGACTCTGGAAACACCATATATTTT. The chain couples TRBV7-9 to TRBJ1-3; unclear D gene. V was trimmed by 4 bases and J by 0 bases, leaving 16 bases between them. Germline CDR1 and CDR2: SEHNR and FQNEAQ (reference sequence). CDR3 size: 17 residues.